The 25 T cell receptor beta chains below were found in one sample sequenced in a study of cytomegalovirus exposure and HLA in healthy donors. The repertoire was sequenced with immunoSEQ multiplex PCR; TCRdb's copy has only in-frame clones and lacks some. This table holds some 170,000 clones, approximately 84% found once. The sample taken for sequencing was PBMCs. Receptor source: a man between 25 and 39 years old in good health and CMV-seropositive.

The gene calls are TRBV5-4 and TRBJ1-6; 7 positions match TRBD1. Germline V gene lookup returns CDR1 SGHNT and CDR2 YYREEE (reference sequence). V was clipped by 0 bases and J by 4 bases; unmatched bases: 1. The CDR3 consists of 15 residues. CDR3 nucleotide sequence: TGTGCCAGCAGCTTGGGACAGGGATATAATTCACCCCTCCACTTT. This codes for CASSLGQGYNSPLHF.

This chain connects TRBV4-2 to TRBJ2-5, with TRBD1 matching over 9 bases. This CDR3 is 16 amino acids long. The J segment lost 2 bases and the V segment lost 4 bases, leaving 8 bases of the junction unmatched. In germline, CDR1 is LGHNA, CDR2 YNFKEQ. This chain's CDR3 is CASSPTGTGWQETQYF. The CDR3 region has the DNA TGTGCCAGCAGCCCGACCGGGACAGGGTGGCAAGAGACCCAGTACTTC.

This clone was observed once. V is TRBV4-3 and J is TRBJ1-5; D remains ambiguous. Germline CDR1 LGHNA, CDR2 YSLEER. Trimming shortened V by 0 bases and J by 1 base, and 4 bases separated the two germline ends. The CDR3 has 14 amino acids. The CDR3 spells CASSQDGSNQPQHF. The CDR3 DNA is TGCGCCAGCAGCCAAGATGGCAGCAATCAGCCCCAGCATTTT.

This chain links TRBV2 with TRBJ1-4; D remains unclear. The germline V gene has CDR1 SNHLY and CDR2 FYNNEI. This CDR3 comprises 17 residues. Trimming removed 3 bases from V and 8 bases from J, with 22 bases in between. The CDR3 protein is CASSEPHQAPPREKLFF. Here the CDR3 DNA reads TGTGCCAGCAGTGAGCCACACCAAGCACCTCCTAGGGAAAAACTGTTTTTT.

The gene calls are TRBV19 and TRBJ1-5; no clear D gene. Germline V gives CDR1 LNHDA, CDR2 SQIVND (reference sequence). The CDR3 contains 12 residues. Trimming left V 5 bases short and J 5 bases short, with 7 bases between. CDR3 nucleotides: TGTGCCAGTAGTGTCAAATATCAGCCCCAGCATTTT. It yields the protein CASSVKYQPQHF.

The gene calls are TRBV29-1 and TRBJ2-1, with a weak D call TRBD1 (5 bases). The germline CDR1 and CDR2 sequences are SQVTM and ANQGSEA. The CDR3 runs 13 residues. V was cut by 6 bases and J by 7 bases, with 16 bases left in between. The CDR3 reads CSVRGRAGNEQFF. The CDR3 nucleotides are TGCAGCGTGAGAGGCAGGGCCGGGAATGAGCAGTTCTTC.

This chain links TRBV6-6 with TRBJ2-7; 7 nucleotides agree with TRBD2. The length of the CDR3 is 13 residues. Trimming removed 6 bases from V and 4 bases from J; junction bases left unmatched: 6. CDR1 and CDR2 from the germline V gene are MNHNY and SVGAGI (reference sequence). CDR3 nucleotides: TGTGCCAGCAGCCGGGGGGAGGGATACGAGCAGTACTTC. This codes for CASSRGEGYEQYF.

The sample holds one count of this clone. This rearrangement joins TRBV7-3 to TRBJ2-2; 10 bases match TRBD2. Germline CDR1 reads SGHTA; CDR2 reads FQGTGA. The CDR3 is 16 amino acids. V was clipped by 5 bases and J by 7 bases; unmatched bases: 10. The CDR3 DNA reads TGTGCCAGCAGCCCAGGACTAGCGGTGGGAGGCGGGGAGCTGTTTTTT. Translation: CASSPGLAVGGGELFF.

The genes are TRBV11-2 and TRBJ2-7; TRBD2 matches at 9 bases. The CDR3 extends over 17 amino acids. Trimming at V came to 0 bases and at J to 1 base, leaving 7 bases not matched to a gene. Germline V gene data show CDR1 as SGHAT and CDR2 as FQNNGV. The CDR3 loop is CASSLDPYGLASYEQYF. CDR3 nucleotide sequence: TGTGCCAGCAGCTTAGATCCGTACGGACTAGCGTCCTACGAGCAGTACTTC.

This chain links TRBV10-1 with TRBJ1-1; possible D gene TRBD1, 6 bases. The CDR3 runs to 13 residues. CDR1 and CDR2 from the germline V gene are WNHNN and SYGVQD (reference sequence). V was pared by 8 bases and J by 4 bases, with 14 bases between. This CDR3 is CASQSGRGTEAFF. In nucleotides, the CDR3 is TGCGCCAGCCAGTCGGGCAGGGGCACTGAAGCTTTCTTT.

The chain recombines TRBV29-1 with TRBJ2-1, with TRBD2 matching 11 bases. Germline V lookup: CDR1 SQVTM, CDR2 ANQGSEA. CDR3 length: 13 residues. For the CDR3, the DNA is TGCGTAGCGGGGGGGCCAGAGAGGAATGAGCAGTTCTTC. Translated, it gives CVAGGPERNEQFF.

The chain joins TRBV5-1 to TRBJ2-7, with TRBD2 as a possible D gene (6 bases). V was clipped by 4 bases and J by 3 bases, with 14 bases between them. Germline V gene lookup returns CDR1 SGHRS and CDR2 YFSETQ. This CDR3 has 14 residues. CDR3 nucleotides: TGCGCCAGCAGCCCCATGGACGGGAGCTACGAGCAGTACTTC. The encoded protein is CASSPMDGSYEQYF. Complete variable domain (other parts from reference TRBV5-1 and TRBJ2-7): KAGVTQTPRYLIKTRGQQVTLSCSPISGHRSVSWYQQTPGQGLQFLFEYFSETQRNKGNFPGRFSGRQFSNSRSEMNVSTLELGDSALYLCASSPMDGSYEQYFGPGTRLTVT.

J is TRBJ2-4 and V is TRBV19; D might be TRBD2 (5 bases). The CDR3 runs to 18 residues. Trimming shortened V by 3 bases and J by 3 bases, and 21 bases separated the two germline ends. Germline CDR1 reads LNHDA; CDR2 reads SQIVND (reference sequence). As DNA, the CDR3 is TGTGCCAGTAGTATTGACCCGCGGGCGTTGTGGGGCAAAAACATTCAGTACTTC. Residues: CASSIDPRALWGKNIQYF.

The J gene is TRBJ2-4, the V gene TRBV9; maybe TRBD2 (6 bases). The CDR3 runs 17 residues. V was shortened by 2 bases and J by 1 base, with 16 bases between the two germline ends. Germline CDR1 reads SGDLS; CDR2 reads YYNGEE. This CDR3 is CASSVNPGGLAKNIQYF. CDR3 nucleotide sequence: TGTGCCAGCAGCGTCAACCCCGGGGGTTTGGCCAAAAACATTCAGTACTTC. Drawing the rest from reference TRBV9 and TRBJ2-4, the complete variable domain is DSGVTQTPKHLITATGQRVTLRCSPRSGDLSVYWYQQSLDQGLQFLIQYYNGEERAKGNILERFSAQQFPDLHSELNLSSLELGDSALYFCASSVNPGGLAKNIQYFGAGTRLSVL.

The rearrangement joins TRBV28 to TRBJ2-7; 7 positions match TRBD1. The CDR3 is 14 amino acids. CDR1 and CDR2 from the germline V gene are MDHEN and SYDVKM. The V and J ends lost 5 bases and 6 bases, in that order; junction bases with no gene match: 10. CDR3 nucleotides: TGTGCCAGCAGTCCGCGGACAGGTGGGGGCGAGCAGTACTTC. It is translated as CASSPRTGGGEQYF.

The rearrangement links TRBV5-4 to TRBJ1-4; D uncertain. The CDR3 runs 13 residues. Trimming left V 1 base short and J 10 bases short, with 11 bases between. Germline CDR1 SGHNT, CDR2 YYREEE (reference sequence). The CDR3 region has the DNA TGTGCCAGCAGCTTGAAGGGTGGAGGAAAACTGTTTTTT. Protein: CASSLKGGGKLFF.

The CDR3 nucleotides are TGCAGCGTTGGACATAAACTAGCGGGAGGAATATACGAGCAGTACTTC. Protein: CSVGHKLAGGIYEQYF. The chain joins TRBV29-1 to TRBJ2-7; 12 positions match TRBD2. The V gene's germline CDR1 is SQVTM and CDR2 ANQGSEA. Trimming at V came to 4 bases and at J to 4 bases, leaving 11 bases not matched to a gene. This CDR3 has 16 residues.

The J gene is TRBJ2-7, the V gene TRBV5-6; 7 bases are a match to TRBD2. With V trimmed by 3 bases and J by 7 bases, 4 bases remained unmatched. This CDR3 is 12 amino acids long. The germline gives CDR1 SGHDT, CDR2 YYEEEE. The chain's CDR3 is CASSYGLDEQYF. Here the CDR3 DNA reads TGTGCCAGCAGCTACGGACTAGATGAGCAGTACTTC. Supplemented by reference TRBV5-6 and TRBJ2-7, the full variable domain reads DAGVTQSPTHLIKTRGQQVTLRCSPKSGHDTVSWYQQALGQGPQFIFQYYEEEERQRGNFPDRFSGHQFPNYSSELNVNALLLGDSALYLCASSYGLDEQYFGPGTRLTVT.

This chain uses TRBV4-3 with TRBJ2-5, with unresolved D. CDR1 and CDR2 (germline): LGHNA, YSLEER. V shed 0 bases and J shed 2 bases, with 10 bases lying between them. This CDR3 region has 15 residues. The chain's CDR3 is CASSQDAADQETQYF. CDR3 in DNA: TGCGCCAGCAGCCAAGATGCGGCAGATCAAGAGACCCAGTACTTC.

The chain is built from TRBV9 and TRBJ1-3; D uncertain. V was pared by 2 bases and J by 0 bases, with 9 bases between. CDR1 and CDR2 from the germline V gene are SGDLS and YYNGEE. CDR3 length equals 15 residues. Written as DNA, the CDR3 is TGTGCCAGCAGCGTCCAGGCCGGCTCTGGAAACACCATATATTTT. This sequence encodes CASSVQAGSGNTIYF.

The chain combines TRBV4-3 with TRBJ2-2, with D perhaps matching TRBD1 (7 bases). Trimming took 4 bases from V and 1 from J, leaving 13 bases between them. CDR3 length: 16 residues. Germline assignment: CDR1 LGHNA and CDR2 YSLEER. The CDR3 coding sequence is TGCGCCAGCAGCCTCGCTCAGGGGGGGAACACCGGGGAGCTGTTTTTT. It specifies CASSLAQGGNTGELFF.

The V gene is TRBV7-9, the J gene TRBJ2-7, with TRBD1 identical over 9 bases. Germline-derived CDR1 and CDR2 are SEHNR and FQNEAQ (reference sequence). J lost 7 bases, V lost 6 bases, and 10 bases had no gene match. The CDR3 is made up of 14 amino acids. The CDR3, as DNA: TGTGCCAGCAGGGGACAGGGTCGTTCCGTGGAGCAGTACTTC. Translated, it gives CASRGQGRSVEQYF. Full variable domain (rest looked up from reference TRBV7-9 and TRBJ2-7): DTGVSQNPRHKITKRGQNVTFRCDPISEHNRLYWYRQTLGQGPEFLTYFQNEAQLEKSRLLSDRFSAERPKGSFSTLEIQRTEQGDSAMYLCASRGQGRSVEQYFGPGTRLTVT.

This chain uses TRBV21-1 with TRBJ2-2; TRBD2 is the table's D call and was not checked against the DNA. TRBV21-1 is a known pseudogene. The CDR3 runs to 20 residues. CDR3 sequence: CASSKAYGTSGRGWTGELFF. The CDR3 DNA is TGTGCCAGCAGCAAAGCGTACGGGACTAGCGGGAGAGGATGGACCGGGGAGCTGTTTTTT.

This clone was found a few times. This chain uses TRBV4-3 with TRBJ2-2; tentative D call: TRBD1 (6 bases). CDR1 is LGHNA, CDR2 YSLEER, per germline. V dropped 3 bases and J dropped 10 bases, with 21 bases sitting between them. The CDR3 consists of 16 residues. The DNA of the CDR3 is TGCGCCAGCAGCCAGGGATTCGGAACAGGGTTCGAGGAGCTGTTTTTT. Translating gives CASSQGFGTGFEELFF.

The rearrangement joins TRBV29-1 to TRBJ2-1; 7 bases align to TRBD1. Germline values: CDR1 SQVTM, CDR2 ANQGSEA. The CDR3 length is 16 residues. J gave up 0 bases and V 0 bases, and 5 bases lay outside the gene matches. The CDR3 protein is CSVEDRRGPSYNEQFF. In DNA, the CDR3 is TGCAGCGTTGAAGATCGAAGGGGGCCCTCCTACAATGAGCAGTTCTTC.